A single sample gave rise to the 20 T cell receptor beta chains below, sequenced in a study of shared clonotypes between healthy human individuals. Profiled with immunoSEQ multiplex PCR; TCRdb holds only in-frame clones, not every one. The sample includes hundreds of thousands of clones, around 96% of them seen just once. The naive CD8 population came from CD45RO-negative cells selected for CCR7, without terminally differentiated effector memory CD45RA+ cells. The sequencing sample was made of naive CD8+ T cells sorted from blood. Source of these receptors: a woman in her thirties in good health.

The chain has TRBV25-1 and TRBJ1-2; D is ambiguous. V lost 6 bases to trimming and J lost 0 bases, with 17 bases between them. This CDR3 is 16 amino acids long. Germline values: CDR1 MGHDK, CDR2 SYGVNS. The CDR3 DNA reads TGTGCCAGCAGCCACGCGTCCGGGAGAGCTAACTATGGCTACACCTTC. Translated, it gives CASSHASGRANYGYTF.

V is TRBV27 and J is TRBJ2-1; D remains unclear. CDR1 MNHEY and CDR2 SMNVEV come from the germline V gene (reference sequence). Trimming stripped 2 bases from V and 0 bases from J, with 11 bases between. This CDR3 spans 16 amino acids. In DNA, the CDR3 is TGTGCCAGCAGTTTAGGTAGGAAGTCCTCCTACAATGAGCAGTTCTTC. Encoded protein: CASSLGRKSSYNEQFF.

The chain uses TRBV15 and TRBJ2-7, with D possibly TRBD2 on 6 matching bases. This CDR3 has 16 residues. V lost 0 bases, J lost 3 bases, and 15 bases lay in between. Germline values: CDR1 LNHNV, CDR2 YYDKDF (reference sequence). The CDR3 DNA reads as TGTGCCACCAGCAGAGAAAGAACTAGCTCGGTCTACGAGCAGTACTTC. Translation gives CATSRERTSSVYEQYF.

This clone has a handful of counts. The rearrangement joins TRBV30 to TRBJ1-1; no reliable D call. Germline V CDR1 and CDR2: GTSNPN, SVGIG (reference sequence). V lost 1 base, J lost 3 bases, and 9 bases lay in between. This CDR3 region has 13 residues. The CDR3 is CAWSAGGDTEAFF. The CDR3 DNA sequence: TGTGCCTGGAGTGCCGGTGGGGACACTGAAGCTTTCTTT. Looking up the rest from reference TRBV30 and TRBJ1-1 gives the full variable domain: SQTIHQWPATLVQPVGSPLSLECTVEGTSNPNLYWYRQAAGRGLQLLFYSVGIGQISSEVPQNLSASRPQDRQFILSSKKLLLSDSGFYLCAWSAGGDTEAFFGQGTRLTVV.

The genes are TRBV9 and TRBJ2-7; 7 bases map to TRBD1. The junction had 5 bases not matched to a gene; V was cut back by 3 bases and J by 2 bases. Germline V gives CDR1 SGDLS, CDR2 YYNGEE. The CDR3 extends over 14 amino acids. The CDR3 reads CASSGQGGPYEQYF. The CDR3 DNA follows: TGTGCCAGCAGCGGACAGGGTGGGCCCTACGAGCAGTACTTC. The variable domain in full, with the rest retrieved from reference TRBV9 and TRBJ2-7, is DSGVTQTPKHLITATGQRVTLRCSPRSGDLSVYWYQQSLDQGLQFLIQYYNGEERAKGNILERFSAQQFPDLHSELNLSSLELGDSALYFCASSGQGGPYEQYFGPGTRLTVT.

This chain joins TRBV21-1 and TRBJ2-2; the DNA was not used to check the table's D call, TRBD2. TRBV21-1 is assigned pseudogene status. The CDR3 is 16 amino acids. The CDR3: CASIKNGEGNTGELFF. CDR3 DNA sequence: TGTGCCAGCATCAAAAACGGCGAGGGGAACACCGGGGAGCTGTTTTTT.

The chain recombines TRBV7-9 with TRBJ1-4; tentative D call: TRBD1 (5 bases). The CDR3 is made up of 15 amino acids. Deletions cut 0 bases from V and 2 bases from J, with 7 bases between. The germline V gene has CDR1 SEHNR and CDR2 FQNEAQ (reference sequence). In nucleotides, the CDR3 is TGTGCCAGCAGCTTAGCGGGGGGGACTAATGAAAAACTGTTTTTT. Protein: CASSLAGGTNEKLFF.

The rearrangement uses TRBV6-5 and TRBJ2-1, with 8 bases matching TRBD2. The CDR3 length is 15 residues. The germline V gene has CDR1 MNHEY and CDR2 SVGAGI. V dropped 4 bases and J dropped 13; count of bases not matched to a gene: 15. CDR3 region: CASSWAGGAWENQFF. CDR3 nucleotide sequence: TGTGCCAGCAGTTGGGCCGGGGGGGCATGGGAAAATCAGTTCTTC.

The gene calls are TRBV27 and TRBJ2-2; D perhaps matches TRBD1 (6 bases). This CDR3 comprises 15 residues. Germline V CDR1 and CDR2: MNHEY, SMNVEV (reference sequence). The V end was cut by 5 bases, the J end by 0 bases, with 10 bases between. The CDR3 bases are TGTGCCAGCAGTAACAGGGCCGCGAACACCGGGGAGCTGTTTTTT. Protein product: CASSNRAANTGELFF.

V is TRBV11-3 and J is TRBJ2-7, with D maybe TRBD1 (6 bases). The germline V and J ends were trimmed by 5 bases and 3 bases, with 11 bases remaining between them. The CDR3 has 13 amino acids. CDR1 is SGHNT, CDR2 YENEEA, per germline. The CDR3 coding sequence is TGTGCCAGCAGCGCCGGGACATACTACGAGCAGTACTTC. Encoded protein: CASSAGTYYEQYF.

The chain combines TRBV6-4 with TRBJ2-7, with 7 bases aligning to TRBD1. The CDR3 is 14 amino acids. The germline V gene encodes CDR1 MRHNA and CDR2 SNTAGT. Losses at the gene ends were 4 bases for V and 6 bases for J; bases not matched to a gene: 9. The CDR3 region is CASSGDREKAEQYF. The DNA of the CDR3 is TGTGCCAGCAGTGGAGACAGGGAGAAGGCCGAGCAGTACTTC.

The gene calls are TRBV7-8 and TRBJ1-5; D might be TRBD1 (5 bases). In germline, CDR1 is SGHVS, CDR2 FQNEAQ. The length of the CDR3 is 14 residues. V gave up 3 bases and J gave up 4 bases, with 10 bases separating them. CDR3 bases: TGTGCCAGCAGCTTTGCGACAGCAAATCAGCCCCAGCATTTT. Protein product: CASSFATANQPQHF.

The chain couples TRBV28 to TRBJ2-5, with TRBD2 matching over 8 bases. The CDR3 covers 14 residues. The ends lost 10 bases at V and 5 bases at J; junction bases unmatched: 12. From germline, CDR1 is MDHEN and CDR2 SYDVKM. CDR3 nucleotide sequence: TGTGCCATAAGGAGCCTAGCGGGTGGGGAGACCCAGTACTTC. Residues: CAIRSLAGGETQYF. The whole variable domain, remainder taken from reference TRBV28 and TRBJ2-5, is DVKVTQSSRYLVKRTGEKVFLECVQDMDHENMFWYRQDPGLGLRLIYFSYDVKMKEKGDIPEGYSVSREKKERFSLILESASTNQTSMYLCAIRSLAGGETQYFGPGTRLLVL.

This clone was detected only a few times. J is TRBJ1-2 and V is TRBV5-4, with D perhaps matching TRBD1 (6 bases). Trimming shortened V by 7 bases and J by 3 bases, and 16 bases separated the two germline ends. CDR1 SGHNT and CDR2 YYREEE come from the germline V gene (reference sequence). The CDR3 extends over 14 amino acids. CDR3 amino acids: CASSISRQDYGYTF. The CDR3 coding sequence is TGTGCCAGCTCTATATCCCGACAGGACTATGGCTACACCTTC.

This clone appeared a single time. The chain couples TRBV15 to TRBJ2-3; the D gene is possibly TRBD2 (7 bases). The germline CDR1 and CDR2 sequences are LNHNV and YYDKDF (reference sequence). The CDR3 is 20 amino acids. The germline V and J ends were trimmed by 0 bases and 0 bases, with 22 bases remaining between them. The CDR3 nucleotides are TGTGCCACCAGCAGAGATGGGGGGGCGCGAGTGGTGGGTAGCACAGATACGCAGTATTTT. This gives the protein CATSRDGGARVVGSTDTQYF.

The chain carries TRBV2 and TRBJ2-5; 14 positions match TRBD2. V trimming: 9 bases; J trimming: 3 bases; junction bases outside the gene matches: 15. The germline V gene has CDR1 SNHLY and CDR2 FYNNEI. This CDR3 comprises 18 residues. The CDR3 protein is CARNSPGTSGSYKETQYF. CDR3 DNA sequence: TGTGCCAGAAACTCGCCCGGGACTAGCGGGAGTTACAAAGAGACCCAGTACTTC.

The gene calls are TRBV19 and TRBJ1-5, with TRBD1 identical over 11 bases. V lost 1 base to trimming and J lost 2 bases; unmatched junction nucleotides: 4. Germline V gene lookup returns CDR1 LNHDA and CDR2 SQIVND (reference sequence). The CDR3 sequence is 17 residues long. The CDR3 nucleotides are TGTGCCAGTAGTATAGGGACAGGGGGCTGGGGCAATCAGCCCCAGCATTTT. Its translation is CASSIGTGGWGNQPQHF.

The chain has TRBV6-5 and TRBJ1-1; TRBD1 might be the D (6 bases). The CDR3 loop spans 15 amino acids. Germline CDR1 reads MNHEY; CDR2 reads SVGAGI. Trimming took off 6 bases at V and 3 bases at J, with 17 bases between the two ends. For the CDR3, the DNA is TGTGCCAGCAGCCACCCCAGGGGAGGCGACACTGAAGCTTTCTTT. Its protein product is CASSHPRGGDTEAFF.

The chain links TRBV5-4 to TRBJ2-1, with 13 nucleotides matching TRBD2. Per the germline V gene, CDR1 is SGHNT and CDR2 is YYREEE (reference sequence). V was clipped by 5 bases and J by 8 bases; unmatched bases: 4. This CDR3 is built from 14 residues. CDR3 sequence (DNA): TGTGCCAGCAGACAAGGGACTAGCGGGGATGAGCAGTTCTTC. As protein: CASRQGTSGDEQFF. The variable domain in full, with the rest retrieved from reference TRBV5-4 and TRBJ2-1, is ETGVTQSPTHLIKTRGQQVTLRCSSQSGHNTVSWYQQALGQGPQFIFQYYREEENGRGNFPPRFSGLQFPNYSSELNVNALELDDSALYLCASRQGTSGDEQFFGPGTRLTVL.

CDR3 sequence: CASSHGPGRNYGYTF. The CDR3 DNA reads TGCGCCAGCAGCCACGGCCCAGGCCGTAACTATGGCTACACCTTC. The V call is TRBV4-1, the J call TRBJ1-2; D is unresolved. Trimming left V 3 bases short and J 1 base short, with 12 bases between. This CDR3 is built from 15 residues. Germline assignment: CDR1 MGHRA and CDR2 YSYEKL.